The T cell receptor (beta chain) under discussion was sequenced for a study of blood T cells in healthy people across ages. Findings and limits, study-wide: Using unsorted PBMCs precluded a conclusive naive versus antigen-experienced comparison.

Primers used in a second PCR of about 7 to 12 cycles were a sample-barcoded 5' primer and a J-beta primer mix. There were at least 3 million CDR3-containing paired-end reads obtained from each sample. TCRdb reprocessed the 5' RACE reads with MiXCR, giving one entry per CDR3 protein. The sample has more than 650,000 distinct CDR3 sequences; around a fifth are singletons. Comments on this clonotype: Its specificity is unknown.

Germline CDR1 SGHVS, CDR2 FQNEAQ. With 6 bases removed from V and 0 bases from J, the gap between germline ends came to 10 bases. CDR3 length: 14 amino acids. The chain carries TRBV7-8 and TRBJ2-3; D could derive from TRBD1 or TRBD2 (5 bases each). The sequencing input was blood. This receptor was taken from a man between 65 and 85 years old in good health. CDR3 nucleotide sequence: TGTGCCAGCAGTGGGGGAAGGAGCACAGATACGCAGTATTTT. Its protein is CASSGGRSTDTQYF.